This TCR beta chain was retrieved from a study of T cell repertoires in cytomegalovirus infection. Overall study context: Matching HLA type, along with CMV infection, was indicated by public TCR beta signatures. Study-wide results and limits: There were HLA-C-restricted CMV-specific TCR beta clonotypes dominating the ex vivo response. The study identified carriers of CMV plus the relevant HLA from cumulative public TCR beta family frequency.

V was shortened by 3 bases and J by 0 bases, with 17 bases between the two germline ends. CDR1 is MDHEN, CDR2 SYDVKM, per germline. The CDR3 extends over 17 amino acids. TCRdb analysed the reads with MiXCR anew, one entry per CDR3 protein. The table lists under 800,000 distinct CDR3 sequences, 24% of them singletons. This clonotype was picked up a small number of times. Its matching antigen is unknown. V is TRBV28 and J is TRBJ1-2; D is unclear. The source of this sequence is a human donor in good health (CMV status not recorded). Some clones in this sample may be carry-over from other donors' samples. Sequenced input: CD8+ T cells from PBMCs. The CDR3 nucleotides are TGTGCCAGCAGTTTGAAAGTGAAGACCGCCGCTAACTATGGCTACACCTTC. Translating gives CASSLKVKTAANYGYTF.